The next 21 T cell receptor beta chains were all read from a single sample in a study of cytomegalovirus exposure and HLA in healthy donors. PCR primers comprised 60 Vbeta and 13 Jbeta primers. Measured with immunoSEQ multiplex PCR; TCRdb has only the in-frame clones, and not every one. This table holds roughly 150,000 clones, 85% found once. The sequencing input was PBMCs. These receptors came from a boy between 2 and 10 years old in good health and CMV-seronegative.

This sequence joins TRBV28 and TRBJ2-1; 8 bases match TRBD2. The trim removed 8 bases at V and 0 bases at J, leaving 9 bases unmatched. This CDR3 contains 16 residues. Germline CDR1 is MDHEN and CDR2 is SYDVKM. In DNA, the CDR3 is TGTGCCAGCGCCAAAGTTAGCGGGACCTCCTACAATGAGCAGTTCTTC. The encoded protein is CASAKVSGTSYNEQFF.

The CDR3 region has the DNA TGTGCCTGGAGTCCTCGGATAAGCGGCACCATATATTTT. Its translation is CAWSPRISGTIYF. The rearrangement links TRBV30 to TRBJ1-3; no clear D. The CDR3 is made up of 13 amino acids. Trimming cost V 2 bases and J 9 bases, with 14 bases left between them. The V gene's germline CDR1 is GTSNPN and CDR2 SVGIG (reference sequence).

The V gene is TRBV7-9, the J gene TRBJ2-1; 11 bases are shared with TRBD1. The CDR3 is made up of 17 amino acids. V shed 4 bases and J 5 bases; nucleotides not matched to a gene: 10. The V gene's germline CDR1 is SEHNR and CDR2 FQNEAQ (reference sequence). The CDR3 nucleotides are TGTGCCAGCAGCTCTAAGAGGACAGGGGGCGCCGACAATGAGCAGTTCTTC. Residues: CASSSKRTGGADNEQFF.

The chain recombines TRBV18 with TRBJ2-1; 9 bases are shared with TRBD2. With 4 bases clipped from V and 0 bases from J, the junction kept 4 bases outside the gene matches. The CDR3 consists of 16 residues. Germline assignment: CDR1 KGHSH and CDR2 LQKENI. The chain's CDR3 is CASSRTSESSYNEQFF. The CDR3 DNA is TGTGCCAGCTCACGGACTAGCGAGAGCTCCTACAATGAGCAGTTCTTC.

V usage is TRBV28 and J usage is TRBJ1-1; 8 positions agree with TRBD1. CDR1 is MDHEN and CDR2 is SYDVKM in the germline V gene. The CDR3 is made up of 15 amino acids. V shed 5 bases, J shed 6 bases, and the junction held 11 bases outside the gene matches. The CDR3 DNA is TGTGCCAGCAGTCCCCTGACAGGGGTAAACCCTGAAGCTTTCTTT. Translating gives CASSPLTGVNPEAFF.

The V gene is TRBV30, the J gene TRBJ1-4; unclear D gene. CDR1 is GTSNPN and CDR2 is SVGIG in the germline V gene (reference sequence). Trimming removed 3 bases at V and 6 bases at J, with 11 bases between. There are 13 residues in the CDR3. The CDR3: CAWRFTSDEKLFF. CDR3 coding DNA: TGTGCCTGGAGATTTACCTCAGATGAAAAACTGTTTTTT.

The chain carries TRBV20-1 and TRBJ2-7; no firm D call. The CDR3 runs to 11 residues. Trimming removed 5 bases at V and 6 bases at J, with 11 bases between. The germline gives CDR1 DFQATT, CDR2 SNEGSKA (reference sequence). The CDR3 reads CSAQPNGEQYF. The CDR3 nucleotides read TGCAGTGCTCAACCAAACGGCGAGCAGTACTTC.

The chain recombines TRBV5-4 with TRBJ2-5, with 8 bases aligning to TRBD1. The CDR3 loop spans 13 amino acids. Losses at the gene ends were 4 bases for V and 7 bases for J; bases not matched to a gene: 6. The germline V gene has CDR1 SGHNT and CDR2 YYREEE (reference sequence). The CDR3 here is CASSPGQGGTQYF. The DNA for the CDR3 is TGTGCCAGCAGCCCTGGACAGGGCGGGACCCAGTACTTC.

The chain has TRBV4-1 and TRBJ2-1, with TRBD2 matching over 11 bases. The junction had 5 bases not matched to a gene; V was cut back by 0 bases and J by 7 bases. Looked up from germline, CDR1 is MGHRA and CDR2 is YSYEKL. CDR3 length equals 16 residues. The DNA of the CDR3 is TGCGCCAGCAGCCAAGAGGAAACTAGCGGGAGAAATGAGCAGTTCTTC. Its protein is CASSQEETSGRNEQFF.

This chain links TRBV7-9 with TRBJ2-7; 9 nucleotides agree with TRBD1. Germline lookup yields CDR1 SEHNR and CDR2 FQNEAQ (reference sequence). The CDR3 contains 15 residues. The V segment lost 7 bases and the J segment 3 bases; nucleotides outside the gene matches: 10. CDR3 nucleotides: TGTGCCAGCACCCAGGCCGGGACAGGGATCTACGAGCAGTACTTC. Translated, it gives CASTQAGTGIYEQYF.

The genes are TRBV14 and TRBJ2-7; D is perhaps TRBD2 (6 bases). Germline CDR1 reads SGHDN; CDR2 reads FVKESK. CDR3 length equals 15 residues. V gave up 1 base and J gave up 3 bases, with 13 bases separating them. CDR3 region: CASSQGLAPIYEQYF. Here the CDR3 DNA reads TGTGCCAGCAGCCAAGGGCTAGCGCCAATCTACGAGCAGTACTTC.

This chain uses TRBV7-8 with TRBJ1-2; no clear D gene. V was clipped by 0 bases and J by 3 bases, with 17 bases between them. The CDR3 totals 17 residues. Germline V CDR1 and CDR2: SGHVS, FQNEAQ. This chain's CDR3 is CASSLARWAGWDYGYTF. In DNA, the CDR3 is TGTGCCAGCAGCTTAGCGCGTTGGGCGGGTTGGGACTATGGCTACACCTTC.

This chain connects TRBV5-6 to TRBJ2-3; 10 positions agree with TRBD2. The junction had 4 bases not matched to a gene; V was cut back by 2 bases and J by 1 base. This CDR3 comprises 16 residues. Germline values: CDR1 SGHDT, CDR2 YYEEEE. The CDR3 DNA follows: TGTGCCAGCAGCTTTATAGCGGGGGGCCGCACAGATACGCAGTATTTT. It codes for CASSFIAGGRTDTQYF. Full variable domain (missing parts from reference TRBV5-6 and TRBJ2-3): DAGVTQSPTHLIKTRGQQVTLRCSPKSGHDTVSWYQQALGQGPQFIFQYYEEEERQRGNFPDRFSGHQFPNYSSELNVNALLLGDSALYLCASSFIAGGRTDTQYFGPGTRLTVL.

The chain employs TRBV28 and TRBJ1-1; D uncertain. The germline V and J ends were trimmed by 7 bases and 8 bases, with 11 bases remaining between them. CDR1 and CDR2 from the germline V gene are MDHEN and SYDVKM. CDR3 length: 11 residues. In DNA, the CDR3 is TGTGCCAGCACCCTGCGCGGAGAAGCTTTCTTT. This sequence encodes CASTLRGEAFF.

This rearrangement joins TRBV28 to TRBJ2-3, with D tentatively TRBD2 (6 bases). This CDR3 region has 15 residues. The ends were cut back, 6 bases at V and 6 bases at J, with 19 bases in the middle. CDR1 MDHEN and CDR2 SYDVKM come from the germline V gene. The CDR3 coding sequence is TGTGCCAGCAGCACCGGGACTTTAGGGACCGATACGCAGTATTTT. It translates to CASSTGTLGTDTQYF.

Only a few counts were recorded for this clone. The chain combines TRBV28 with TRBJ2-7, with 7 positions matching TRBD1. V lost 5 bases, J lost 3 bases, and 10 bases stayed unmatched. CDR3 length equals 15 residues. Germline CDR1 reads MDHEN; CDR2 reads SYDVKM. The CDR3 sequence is CASSPQSGTVYEQYF. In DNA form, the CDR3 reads TGTGCCAGCAGTCCCCAATCCGGGACAGTCTACGAGCAGTACTTC.

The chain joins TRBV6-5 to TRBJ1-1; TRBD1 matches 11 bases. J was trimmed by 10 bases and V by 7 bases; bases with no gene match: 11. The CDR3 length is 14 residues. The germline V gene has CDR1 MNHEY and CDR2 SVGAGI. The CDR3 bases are TGTGCCAGCAACCCACCCGGACAGGGGGCTCCAGCTTTCTTT. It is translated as CASNPPGQGAPAFF.

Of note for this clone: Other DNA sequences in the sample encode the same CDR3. In nucleotides, the CDR3 is TGTGCCTGGAGTCGAGGGTCCTACGAGCAGTACGTC. It yields the protein CAWSRGSYEQYV. V gene TRBV30 combines with J gene TRBJ2-7; TRBD2 is a possible D gene (5 bases). The CDR3 is 12 amino acids. The V and J ends lost 2 bases and 1 base respectively, with 6 bases between them. The germline gives CDR1 GTSNPN, CDR2 SVGIG (reference sequence).

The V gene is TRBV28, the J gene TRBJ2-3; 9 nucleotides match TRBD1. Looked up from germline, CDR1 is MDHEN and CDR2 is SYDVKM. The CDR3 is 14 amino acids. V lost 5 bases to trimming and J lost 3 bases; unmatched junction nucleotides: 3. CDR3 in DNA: TGTGCCAGCAGTGGACAGGGGAGGACAGATACGCAGTATTTT. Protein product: CASSGQGRTDTQYF. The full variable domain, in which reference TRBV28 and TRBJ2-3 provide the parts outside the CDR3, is DVKVTQSSRYLVKRTGEKVFLECVQDMDHENMFWYRQDPGLGLRLIYFSYDVKMKEKGDIPEGYSVSREKKERFSLILESASTNQTSMYLCASSGQGRTDTQYFGPGTRLTVL.

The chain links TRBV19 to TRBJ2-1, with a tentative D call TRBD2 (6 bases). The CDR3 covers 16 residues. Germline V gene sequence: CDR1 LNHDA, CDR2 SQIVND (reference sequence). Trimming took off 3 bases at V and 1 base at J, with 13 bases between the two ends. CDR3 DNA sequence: TGTGCCAGTAGTATCTGTCGGGGGAAGTCCTACAATGAGCAGTTCTTC. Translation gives CASSICRGKSYNEQFF.

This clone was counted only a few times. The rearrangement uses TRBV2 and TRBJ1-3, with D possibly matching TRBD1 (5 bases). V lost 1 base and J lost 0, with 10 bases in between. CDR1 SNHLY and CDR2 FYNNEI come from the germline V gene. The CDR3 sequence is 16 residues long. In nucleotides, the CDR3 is TGTGCCAGCAGTGAAGGGTGGGGGGACTCTGGAAACACCATATATTTT. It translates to CASSEGWGDSGNTIYF.